The present T cell receptor (beta chain) was sequenced within a study of molecular identifiers for immune sequencing clone quantification. Germline lookup yields CDR1 MNHEY and CDR2 SMNVEV (reference sequence). The trim removed 5 bases at V and 5 bases at J, leaving 9 bases unmatched. The CDR3 consists of 14 residues. TCRdb reprocessed the PCR reads via MiXCR and lists one record per CDR3 protein. Among about 640,000 distinct CDR3 sequences, 15% to 20% were seen once, and the ten largest hold approximately 0.9%. V usage is TRBV27 and J usage is TRBJ2-7; 7 bases are shared with TRBD1. Sequencing was performed on naive CD8+ T cells from blood, with Jurkat cell RNA spiked in. Documented subset: FACS-sorted CD8+CD4-CCR7+CD45RA+ naive T cells. This clonotype originated in a human donor in good health. Some libraries in this study had Jurkat cell RNA spiked in. CDR3 bases: TGTGCCAGCAGTCCGGTGGGACAGTCTCACGAGCAGTACTTC. It is translated as CASSPVGQSHEQYF.